Below are 20 T cell receptor beta chains sequenced from a single sample in a study of CD8 T cells in Susac syndrome. An input of about 0.5 to 1 ug of RNA was subjected to reverse transcription using random hexamers. TCRdb recomputed calls from the immunoSEQ multiplex PCR reads with MiXCR, one row per CDR3 protein. Of fewer than 85,000 distinct CDR3 sequences listed, 95% are singletons. The sequenced sample consisted of CD8+ T cells from PBMCs. These receptors were obtained from a human donor with Susac syndrome.

The chain is built from TRBV12-3 or TRBV12-4 and TRBJ2-3; 7 nucleotides match TRBD2. The CDR3 is 15 residues long. After removal of 5 bases from V and 3 bases from J, the junction contained 8 bases not matched to a gene. CDR3 sequence reads: CASSAPGLSTDTQYF. CDR3 DNA: TGTGCCAGCAGTGCACCGGGACTATCAACAGATACGCAGTATTTT.

The chain couples TRBV4-3 to TRBJ1-1; D not certain. The germline V and J ends were trimmed by 0 bases and 1 base, with 9 bases remaining between them. There are 15 residues in the CDR3. Germline V gene sequence: CDR1 LGHNA, CDR2 YSLEER. CDR3 bases: TGCGCCAGCAGCCAAGAAATGTGGGAGAACACTGAAGCTTTCTTT. It codes for CASSQEMWENTEAFF.

This clonotype occurred once. The chain couples TRBV20-1 to TRBJ2-7; 8 bases are shared with TRBD1. CDR3 length: 15 amino acids. Losses at the gene ends were 5 bases for V and 2 bases for J; bases not matched to a gene: 11. The germline V gene has CDR1 DFQATT and CDR2 SNEGSKA (reference sequence). In DNA form, the CDR3 reads TGCAGTGCTCCGATCCAGGGGGCCCGAACCTACGAGCAGTACTTC. Translating it yields CSAPIQGARTYEQYF.

The V call is TRBV12-3 or TRBV12-4, the J call TRBJ1-5; TRBD1 aligns across 8 bases. Trimming at V came to 5 bases and at J to 3 bases, leaving 21 bases not matched to a gene. The CDR3 length is 20 residues. The CDR3 protein is CASSLDPGQAPTPTNQPQHF. The CDR3 nucleotides read TGTGCCAGCAGTCTTGATCCGGGACAGGCGCCTACCCCCACCAATCAGCCCCAGCATTTT.

J is TRBJ2-1 and V is TRBV12-5; 8 bases line up with TRBD1. Unmatched junction bases numbered 6, after V lost 6 bases and J lost 8 bases. The germline gives CDR1 LGHNT, CDR2 FRNRAP. CDR3 size: 13 residues. Here the CDR3 reads CASGTGTGDEQFF. The CDR3 DNA is TGTGCTAGTGGGACCGGGACAGGTGATGAGCAGTTCTTC.

J is TRBJ2-7 and V is TRBV29-1; D uncertain. This CDR3 has 12 residues. CDR1 SQVTM and CDR2 ANQGSEA come from the germline V gene. V was pared by 4 bases and J by 2 bases, with 9 bases between. The CDR3 DNA is TGCAGCGTTGTTGACACGACCTACGAGCAGTACTTC. Amino acids: CSVVDTTYEQYF.

The chain links TRBV9 to TRBJ2-7; TRBD2 matches at 10 bases. The V and J ends lost 2 bases and 5 bases, in that order; junction bases with no gene match: 10. This CDR3 spans 16 amino acids. Germline V gene lookup returns CDR1 SGDLS and CDR2 YYNGEE. CDR3 amino acids: CASSVTSGSGRDEQYF. CDR3 sequence (DNA): TGTGCCAGCAGCGTTACCAGCGGGAGCGGGAGGGACGAGCAGTACTTC.

J is TRBJ2-5 and V is TRBV5-6; no reliable D call. CDR3 length: 14 residues. V was trimmed by 0 bases and J by 9 bases, leaving 15 bases between them. CDR1 SGHDT and CDR2 YYEEEE come from the germline V gene. DNA for the CDR3: TGTGCCAGCAGCTTGGATAGGGCCCATGGGGCCCAGTACTTC. This codes for CASSLDRAHGAQYF.

The genes are TRBV20-1 and TRBJ2-5, with a weak D call TRBD2 (6 bases). Germline V gives CDR1 DFQATT, CDR2 SNEGSKA (reference sequence). Trimming removed 6 bases at V and 2 bases at J, with 16 bases between. CDR3 length equals 14 residues. The CDR3 nucleotides read TGCAGTGCCAAACCTGGGCGGGAACAAGAGACCCAGTACTTC. Protein: CSAKPGREQETQYF.

The chain joins TRBV12-3 or TRBV12-4 to TRBJ2-4; 9 nucleotides match TRBD1. The CDR3 extends over 13 amino acids. V was pared by 1 base and J by 8 bases, with 0 bases of the junction left unmatched. The CDR3 is CASSLGTGDIQYF. CDR3 nucleotide sequence: TGTGCCAGCAGTTTAGGGACAGGGGACATTCAGTACTTC.

The chain is built from TRBV7-6 and TRBJ1-1; TRBD1 is a possible D gene (5 bases). V was trimmed by 5 bases and J by 8 bases, leaving 18 bases between them. CDR1 and CDR2 from the germline V gene are SGHVS and FNYEAQ. The CDR3 has 14 amino acids. CDR3 coding DNA: TGTGCCAGCAGCCCCGACGGCCGGGACTTCGAAGCTTTCTTT. Encoded protein: CASSPDGRDFEAFF.

This chain links TRBV25-1 with TRBJ2-6; D uncertain. The CDR3 runs 16 residues. CDR1 is MGHDK and CDR2 is SYGVNS in the germline V gene. Trimming removed 1 base from V and 0 bases from J, with 7 bases in between. CDR3 protein: CASSESTISGANVLTF. CDR3 DNA: TGTGCCAGCAGTGAATCTACAATCTCTGGGGCCAACGTCCTGACTTTC.

The sample holds a few counts of this clonotype. The chain carries TRBV6-6 and TRBJ2-1; D gene unclear. The CDR3 covers 11 residues. V was pared by 4 bases and J by 9 bases, with 7 bases between. The germline CDR1 and CDR2 sequences are MNHNY and SVGAGI (reference sequence). In nucleotides, the CDR3 is TGTGCCAGCAGTTTCCCTGGTGAGCAGTTCTTC. Amino acids: CASSFPGEQFF.

The chain is built from TRBV12-3 or TRBV12-4 and TRBJ2-2, with D unresolved. Trimming took off 5 bases at V and 7 bases at J, with 14 bases between the two ends. The CDR3 spans 14 residues. The CDR3 DNA follows: TGTGCCAGCAGTCCCTCGCCCAGGAGCGGGGAGCTGTTTTTT. Translated: CASSPSPRSGELFF.

V is TRBV11-2 and J is TRBJ2-1; 13 nucleotides line up with TRBD2. With 5 bases clipped from V and 5 bases from J, the junction kept 9 bases outside the gene matches. CDR1 and CDR2 from the germline V gene are SGHAT and FQNNGV. The CDR3 has 17 residues. DNA for the CDR3: TGTGCCAGCAGCATAATAGAAGGACTAGCGGGAGACAATGAGCAGTTCTTC. Encoded protein: CASSIIEGLAGDNEQFF.

V is TRBV14 and J is TRBJ2-3, with 13 positions matching TRBD2. Germline V gene data show CDR1 as SGHDN and CDR2 as FVKESK. V shed 3 bases, J shed 6 bases, and the junction held 6 bases outside the gene matches. This CDR3 has 16 amino acids. CDR3 residues: CASSHGTSGALDTQYF. The DNA of the CDR3 is TGTGCCAGCAGCCACGGGACTAGCGGGGCCTTGGATACGCAGTATTTT.

This chain uses TRBV9 with TRBJ1-2, with 8 bases lining up with TRBD1. V lost 4 bases and J lost 8; bases outside the gene matches: 7. The CDR3 covers 13 residues. Germline V gene sequence: CDR1 SGDLS, CDR2 YYNGEE. CDR3: CASSITGGQGYTF. The CDR3 region has the DNA TGTGCCAGCAGCATCACAGGGGGACAGGGCTACACCTTC.

This chain links TRBV2 with TRBJ1-5, with TRBD1 matching 8 bases. From germline, CDR1 is SNHLY and CDR2 FYNNEI. The V and J ends lost 8 bases and 4 bases, in that order; junction bases with no gene match: 4. The CDR3 loop spans 13 amino acids. The CDR3 region is CASGQGRNQPQHF. CDR3 in DNA: TGTGCCAGCGGACAGGGAAGGAATCAGCCCCAGCATTTT.

This chain connects TRBV7-2 to TRBJ1-1; D remains ambiguous. The CDR3 has 13 residues. Trimming shortened V by 0 bases and J by 2 bases, and 4 bases separated the two germline ends. Germline V gene lookup returns CDR1 SGHTA and CDR2 FQGNSA. CDR3 nucleotide sequence: TGTGCCAGCAGCTTAGCACCCAACACTGAAGCTTTCTTT. As protein: CASSLAPNTEAFF. The full variable domain, completed using reference TRBV7-2 and TRBJ1-1, is GAGVSQSPSNKVTEKGKDVELRCDPISGHTALYWYRQSLGQGLEFLIYFQGNSAPDKSGLPSDRFSAERTGGSVSTLTIQRTQQEDSAVYLCASSLAPNTEAFFGQGTRLTVV.

The chain couples TRBV6-5 to TRBJ1-1; no clear D gene. Trimming left V 4 bases short and J 3 bases short, with 12 bases between. The CDR3 spans 14 residues. Germline V CDR1 and CDR2: MNHEY, SVGAGI. The CDR3 DNA sequence: TGTGCCAGCAGTTCTTCAGACCGCGACACTGAAGCTTTCTTT. It encodes CASSSSDRDTEAFF.